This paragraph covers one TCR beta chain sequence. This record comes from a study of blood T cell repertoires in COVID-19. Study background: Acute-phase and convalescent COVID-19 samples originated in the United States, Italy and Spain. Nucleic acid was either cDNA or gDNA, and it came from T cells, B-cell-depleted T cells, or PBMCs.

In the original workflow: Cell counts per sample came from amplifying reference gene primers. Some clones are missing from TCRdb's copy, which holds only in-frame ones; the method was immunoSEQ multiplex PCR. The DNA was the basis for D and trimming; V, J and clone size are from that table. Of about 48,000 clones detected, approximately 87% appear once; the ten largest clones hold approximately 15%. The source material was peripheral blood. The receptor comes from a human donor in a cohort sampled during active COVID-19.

Written as DNA, the CDR3 is TGTGCCAGCAGTGGGGGGGGCGCGGGCACAGATACGCAGTATTTT. Its translation is CASSGGGAGTDTQYF. This sequence joins TRBV28 and TRBJ2-3, with D possibly being TRBD2 (7 bases). There are 15 residues in the CDR3. Between the trimmed V and J ends, which lost 5 bases and 1 base, there was a span of 13 bases. Germline values: CDR1 MDHEN, CDR2 SYDVKM.